Included here is one TCR beta chain sequence, with context. This clonotype was recorded at least ten times. The target of this receptor is not known. No much larger clone exists at a distance of one base, and base qualities are not known. Receptors were amplified or captured by PCR. The reads were generated on a NextSeq 500. Bulk TCR libraries were made following a previously described method, with the TCR primers given in Table S5. Total RNA was purified with the Qiagen AllPrep DNA/RNA kit. Before analysis, reads from multiple sequencing runs of one library were combined. As for the authors' bioinformatics: Reads were retained only if their TCR constant sequence matched exactly, and those retained reads were trimmed to 150 nt and grouped according to their 12-nt molecular barcodes. Within each barcode group, reads were sub-clustered at a 15% Levenshtein threshold, and quality-weighted consensus sequences were built per RNA molecule. Non-functional sequences were discarded, and so were lower-count sequences lying one edit away from another sequence. Based on a fit of two negative binomial distributions, barcode sub-clusters having less than 20% of the maximum read count were discarded. The public reads were reanalyzed by TCRdb: fastp trimming at Q25, MiXCR alignment, in-frame beta chains only. Here each entry gathers all rows of one CDR3 protein and keeps the most common genes and DNA. For this entry, the V and J calls and clone size follow TCRdb and not the study's own pipeline. For this sample the table gives around 320,000 distinct CDR3 sequences, of which about 22% were detected only once. 0.65% to 0.95% of the sample is held by the ten biggest clonotypes.

The entry originates in a study of molecular identifiers for immune sequencing clone quantification (dated by TCRdb to the late 2010s). About the study as a whole: In a replicate experiment, RNA from roughly 21,000 or 96,000 naive CD8 T cells was split into five aliquots, four of which were sequenced. This methods study used CD8 T cells to benchmark TCR RNA copy counting and molecular-identifier clustering-based TCR repertoire sequencing (MIDCIRS).

Taken from the germline V gene, the CDR1 and CDR2 loops are LGHNA and YSLEER. V and J lose 1 base and 4 bases, and a span of 7 bases separates them. Reading from cysteine to phenylalanine, the CDR3 counts 13 amino acids. Only CDR3 DNA is held: 39 bases, read in frame from base 1. Libraries of naive CD8 T cells were generated from about 21,000 to 970,000 sorted cells, with 10%, 30% or 50% of the purified RNA used. Naive CD8 T cells were FACS-sorted as CD8+CD4-CCR7+CD45RA+ on a BD FACSAria II into RLT Plus buffer. To test detection sensitivity, Jurkat RNA equivalent to ten TCR copies was spiked into samples of roughly 19,000-1,000,000 naive CD8 T cells. Enrichment of CD8 T cells was performed with RosetteSep CD8+ T Cell Enrichment Cocktail and Ficoll-Paque, after which ACK red cell lysis was carried out. What the study reported, not specific to this receptor: Spiked-in Jurkat TCR RNA equal to a single cell's worth was reported to be detectable even within 1,200,000 naive CD8 T cells. Modeling estimated about three recovered TCR RNA copies per cell, compared with 9.5 to 10 by digital PCR, which implies 25% to 30% capture efficiency. Clones above 20 RNA copies held over 97% of molecules in CMV-specific effector cells but under 1% in naive cells. Identical TCR molecules sharing a barcode could cause highly expanded clone sizes to be underestimated. When barcode sub-clustering was not used, chimeric consensus sequences inflated TCR diversity, with chimeras reaching as high as 47%. Naive libraries contained spiked-in Jurkat TCR RNA (approximately ten copies' worth), which is not part of the donor repertoire.

The sequence was obtained from a human donor in good health. Some libraries in this study had Jurkat cell RNA spiked in. Recombination connected TRBV4-3 to TRBJ1-1, with the D gene call left open. The sequenced sample was naive CD8+ T cells from blood, with Jurkat cell RNA spiked in. Explained via the paper, the cell subset or site label denotes: FACS-sorted CD8+CD4-CCR7+CD45RA+ naive T cells. The sequenced DNA is TGCGCCAGCAGCCAAGCCCCGACCACTGAAGCTTTCTTT. Translated, it gives CASSQAPTTEAFF.